Following are 2 T cell receptor beta chains from one sample sequenced in a study of human T cells and chemical hapten exposure. Time point defined: pre-sensitization, week 0. Described treatment: therapeutic diphenylcyclopropenone sensitization with weekly scalp DPC. Using its own MiXCR run on the RACE reads, TCRdb lists one record per CDR3 protein. The table has under 200,000 distinct CDR3 sequences, almost 30% seen once. The sample in question was whole blood, obtained in connection with sensitization to the hapten diphenylcyclopropenone (DPC). These TCRs come from a woman aged 25 to 39 with alopecia areata. Some clones in this sample may be carry-over from other donors' samples.

The chain uses TRBV28 and TRBJ1-1; D gene unclear. The CDR3 spans 12 residues. Trimming took 1 base from V and 5 from J, leaving 5 bases between them. Germline CDR1 reads MDHEN; CDR2 reads SYDVKM. The CDR3 DNA is TGTGCCAGCAGTTTATCTCGTACTGAAGCTTTCTTT. Translation: CASSLSRTEAFF.

The V and J genes are TRBV2 and TRBJ1-2; 11 nucleotides match TRBD1. V was pared by 1 base and J by 3 bases, with 10 bases of the junction left unmatched. CDR3 length: 18 residues. CDR1 and CDR2 (germline): SNHLY, FYNNEI. The CDR3: CASSEGAGQGAIDYGYTF. In nucleotides, the CDR3 is TGTGCCAGCAGTGAAGGGGCAGGACAGGGGGCGATCGACTATGGCTACACCTTC.